This T cell receptor (beta chain) was captured in a study of shared clonotypes between healthy human individuals. Here immunoSEQ multiplex PCR was the method, and the copy in TCRdb shows in-frame clones only, minus some. Here the sample spans over a million clones, around 98% being singletons. The CDR3 totals 14 residues. Germline CDR1 SGHTS, CDR2 YDEGEE. V was cut by 2 bases and J by 7 bases, with 15 bases left in between. This TCR derives from a man in his thirties or forties in good health. The rearrangement links TRBV5-8 to TRBJ1-2, with D tentatively TRBD1 (6 bases). Source material: naive CD4+ T cells sorted from blood. Described subset: CD45RA+ positively selected. The CDR3 bases are TGTGCCAGCAGCTTTTCGGCAGGGGATACTGGCTACACCTTC. Its protein product is CASSFSAGDTGYTF.